This is a list of T cell receptor beta chains from one sample in a study of vaccination effects on CD4 cells after COVID-19. Their antigens are not known. This table comes from immunoSEQ multiplex PCR, and its TCRdb copy is limited to in-frame clones, with some not included. The table has about 31,000 clones, almost 75% seen once. Here the sequenced sample was CD4+ T cells from PBMCs cultured with HCoV-229E spike peptides, taken after COVID-19 vaccination. Source of these receptors: a human donor who received a COVID-19 vaccine. Each CDR3 is given with its conserved first and last residue. D genes are given only for firm matches. Only part of the rows carry a size: once, few, many, or a class if the clone is expanded.

TRBV5-1	TRBJ1-5	TRBD1	-	CASSPTGDRQPQHF	TGCGCCAGCAGCCCGACAGGGGATCGACAGCCCCAGCATTTT
TRBV25-1	TRBJ1-1	TRBD1	-	CASSKQGAVDTEAFF	TGTGCCAGCAGTAAACAGGGGGCTGTTGACACTGAAGCTTTCTTT
TRBV4-2	TRBJ2-1	-	once	CASSRVGVGGGEQFF	TGTGCCAGCAGCCGGGTTGGGGTGGGGGGCGGTGAGCAGTTCTTC
TRBV11-2	TRBJ2-7	-	few	CASSLYGTSSYEQYF	TGTGCCAGCAGCTTGTATGGGACAAGTTCCTACGAGCAGTACTTC
TRBV5-8	TRBJ1-4	-	-	CASSPDPGRIYEKLFF	TGTGCCAGCAGCCCCGACCCGGGACGGATTTATGAAAAACTGTTTTTT
TRBV6-5	TRBJ2-1	-	-	CASSSTGNEQFF	TGTGCCAGCAGTTCTACAGGGAATGAGCAGTTCTTC
TRBV9	TRBJ1-6	TRBD1	-	CASSVGRDRYSPLHF	TGTGCCAGCAGCGTAGGTCGGGACAGGTATTCACCCCTCCACTTT
TRBV18	TRBJ1-1	TRBD1	once	CASSPTPGQTLEAFF	TGTGCCAGCTCACCTACCCCGGGACAGACTTTAGAAGCTTTCTTT
TRBV29-1	TRBJ1-2	TRBD1	-	CSVYEDRGGDGYTF	TGCAGCGTCTACGAGGACAGGGGAGGAGATGGCTACACCTTC
TRBV6-4	TRBJ2-6	-	once	CASSDNSGANVLTF	TGTGCCAGCAGTGACAACTCTGGGGCCAACGTCCTGACTTTC
TRBV27	TRBJ1-1	-	-	CASKLHRDGTEAFF	TGTGCCAGCAAGTTGCACAGGGATGGCACTGAAGCTTTCTTT
TRBV6-1	TRBJ2-7	-	-	CASSEDDRPYEQYF	TGTGCCAGCAGTGAAGACGACAGGCCCTACGAGCAGTACTTC
TRBV5-4	TRBJ1-2	-	few	CASSYSQGQERGYTF	TGTGCCAGCAGCTACTCCCAGGGCCAAGAGCGCGGCTACACCTTC
TRBV2	TRBJ2-7	-	once	CASSVGYEQYF	TGTGCCAGCAGTGTGGGATACGAGCAGTACTTC
TRBV7-9	TRBJ1-1	-	-	CASSLSFAHMAEAFF	TGTGCCAGCAGCTTATCCTTCGCACATATGGCTGAAGCTTTCTTT